One and the same sample provided the 27 T cell receptor beta chains below, sequenced in a study of CD8 T cells in Susac syndrome. A quantity of about 0.5 to 1 ug RNA underwent reverse transcription using random hexamers. From the immunoSEQ multiplex PCR reads, TCRdb called clonotypes with MiXCR, one entry per CDR3 protein. Found here are under 200,000 distinct CDR3 sequences, roughly 92% of them singletons; the top ten hold approximately 0.11%. Sequencing was performed on CD4+ T cells from PBMCs. The receptors here all came from a human donor with Susac syndrome.

J is TRBJ1-5 and V is TRBV29-1; D is undetermined. The CDR3 is 14 amino acids. The V end lost 7 bases, the J end lost 3 bases, and 16 bases lay between the germline ends. Germline-derived CDR1 and CDR2 are SQVTM and ANQGSEA. The CDR3 DNA is TGCAGCGCCTCAAGGCGTGGTTCCAATCAGCCCCAGCATTTT. This sequence encodes CSASRRGSNQPQHF.

The chain couples TRBV20-1 to TRBJ2-3, with D maybe TRBD2 (6 bases). CDR1 is DFQATT and CDR2 is SNEGSKA in the germline V gene (reference sequence). This CDR3 comprises 15 residues. V was shortened by 4 bases and J by 0 bases, with 14 bases between the two germline ends. The CDR3: CSATHPSVSTDTQYF. Written as DNA, the CDR3 is TGCAGTGCTACACACCCTAGCGTAAGCACAGATACGCAGTATTTT.

This rearrangement joins TRBV20-1 to TRBJ2-3; 10 bases are a match to TRBD1. The V gene's germline CDR1 is DFQATT and CDR2 SNEGSKA (reference sequence). The V and J ends lost 1 base and 7 bases, in that order; junction bases with no gene match: 8. There are 15 residues in the CDR3. This CDR3 reads CSARAPRQGAYTQYF. In DNA form, the CDR3 reads TGCAGTGCTAGAGCCCCGCGACAGGGGGCTTATACGCAGTATTTT.

This clonotype has just one count. The gene calls are TRBV12-3 or TRBV12-4 and TRBJ1-2; 8 bases are shared with TRBD1. The V gene end was trimmed by 3 bases and the J gene end by 7 bases; junction bases not matched to a gene: 4. The CDR3 has 13 residues. DNA of the CDR3: TGTGCCAGCAGTTTCAGGGGGCAGGGTGGCTACACCTTC. The encoded protein is CASSFRGQGGYTF.

The chain is built from TRBV20-1 and TRBJ1-1; 8 nucleotides agree with TRBD1. The germline gives CDR1 DFQATT, CDR2 SNEGSKA (reference sequence). The ends lost 6 bases at V and 4 bases at J; junction bases unmatched: 7. There are 13 residues in the CDR3. CDR3 sequence (DNA): TGCAGTGCCTACCCAGGGGGCCTCACTGAAGCTTTCTTT. Protein product: CSAYPGGLTEAFF.

This rearrangement joins TRBV7-3 to TRBJ2-7, with 7 bases aligning to TRBD1. CDR3 size: 13 residues. Unmatched junction bases numbered 3, after V lost 5 bases and J lost 2 bases. Looked up from germline, CDR1 is SGHTA and CDR2 is FQGTGA. CDR3 DNA: TGTGCCAGCAGCCATGGACAGGCCTACGAGCAGTACTTC. Its protein is CASSHGQAYEQYF.

CDR3 nucleotide sequence: TGTGCCAGCAGCTTAGAATCAGCGGGGGGCCCCATGGATACGCAGTATTTT. Its translation is CASSLESAGGPMDTQYF. The J gene is TRBJ2-3, the V gene TRBV7-2; TRBD2 matches at 9 bases. In germline, CDR1 is SGHTA, CDR2 FQGNSA. Trimming removed 1 base from V and 6 bases from J; junction bases left unmatched: 11. The CDR3 is 17 amino acids.

The chain combines TRBV10-3 with TRBJ1-1; 9 bases match TRBD1. This CDR3 contains 15 residues. CDR1 and CDR2 (germline): ENHRY, SYGVKD. V lost 2 bases to trimming and J lost 5 bases; unmatched junction nucleotides: 6. The CDR3 is CAISERTGDWTEAFF. As DNA, the CDR3 is TGTGCCATCAGTGAGCGGACAGGGGATTGGACTGAAGCTTTCTTT.

The J gene is TRBJ1-1, the V gene TRBV29-1; 8 bases agree with TRBD1. V trimming: 4 bases; J trimming: 1 base; junction bases outside the gene matches: 5. Germline CDR1 reads SQVTM; CDR2 reads ANQGSEA. The CDR3 runs 14 residues. CDR3: CSVARTGPNTEAFF. The CDR3 DNA reads TGCAGCGTTGCCCGGACAGGGCCGAACACTGAAGCTTTCTTT.

This chain uses TRBV30 with TRBJ1-2; no definite D call. Trimming took off 3 bases at V and 7 bases at J, with 9 bases between the two ends. The CDR3 spans 11 residues. Per the germline V gene, CDR1 is GTSNPN and CDR2 is SVGIG (reference sequence). CDR3 in DNA: TGTGCCTGGAGCCTCTCCAGTGGCTACACCTTC. Protein product: CAWSLSSGYTF.

The DNA of the CDR3 is TGCGCCAGCAGCCAAGGCTCCTTTCCTTACAATGAGCAGTTCTTC. Residues: CASSQGSFPYNEQFF. The V and J genes are TRBV4-3 and TRBJ2-1; D remains ambiguous. The germline V gene encodes CDR1 LGHNA and CDR2 YSLEER. V was pared by 1 base and J by 4 bases, with 11 bases between. This CDR3 comprises 15 residues.

The V call is TRBV20-1, the J call TRBJ2-5; TRBD2 might be the D (6 bases). The V gene's germline CDR1 is DFQATT and CDR2 SNEGSKA (reference sequence). Between the trimmed V and J ends, which lost 3 bases and 0 bases, there was a span of 14 bases. The CDR3 totals 15 residues. The CDR3 sequence: CSASPARDYQETQYF. The CDR3 DNA is TGCAGTGCTAGTCCCGCCAGGGACTACCAAGAGACCCAGTACTTC.

The V call is TRBV20-1, the J call TRBJ2-3; TRBD1 matches at 7 bases. The CDR3 totals 13 residues. The junction had 5 bases not matched to a gene; V was cut back by 6 bases and J by 2 bases. Germline V gives CDR1 DFQATT, CDR2 SNEGSKA (reference sequence). The CDR3 sequence: CSAPTGFTDTQYF. DNA for the CDR3: TGCAGTGCCCCGACAGGGTTCACAGATACGCAGTATTTT.

J is TRBJ1-1 and V is TRBV6-2 or TRBV6-3; D is uncertain. Trimming took off 8 bases at V and 1 base at J, with 11 bases between the two ends. The CDR3 spans 13 residues. Per germline, CDR1 MNHEY and CDR2 SVGEGT. For the CDR3, the DNA is TGTGCCAGCCGGCGGGATTCGAACACTGAAGCTTTCTTT. It is translated as CASRRDSNTEAFF.

The chain links TRBV20-1 to TRBJ2-7; 10 bases fit TRBD1. CDR3 size: 14 residues. Germline V gene sequence: CDR1 DFQATT, CDR2 SNEGSKA (reference sequence). V shed 5 bases and J 3 bases; nucleotides not matched to a gene: 7. The CDR3 DNA is TGCAGTGCTGACCGGGACAGGGGACTCTACGAGCAGTACTTC. This gives the protein CSADRDRGLYEQYF.

DNA for the CDR3: TGTGCCAGCGAGACCGGGACTAGGAGCACAGATACGCAGTATTTT. It encodes CASETGTRSTDTQYF. The gene calls are TRBV7-9 and TRBJ2-3; 8 bases match TRBD2. V was clipped by 8 bases and J by 0 bases; unmatched bases: 7. The CDR3 sequence is 15 residues long. The germline CDR1 and CDR2 sequences are SEHNR and FQNEAQ (reference sequence).

This clonotype was seen more than once but under ten times. The chain employs TRBV7-3 and TRBJ2-6, with D unresolved. This CDR3 region has 14 residues. Germline V gene lookup returns CDR1 SGHTA and CDR2 FQGTGA. Trimming removed 4 bases from V and 0 bases from J, with 4 bases in between. The CDR3 sequence is CASSSTSGANVLTF. CDR3 sequence (DNA): TGTGCCAGCAGCTCCACCTCTGGGGCCAACGTCCTGACTTTC. Complete variable domain (other parts from reference TRBV7-3 and TRBJ2-6): GAGVSQTPSNKVTEKGKYVELRCDPISGHTALYWYRQSLGQGPEFLIYFQGTGAADDSGLPNDRFFAVRPEGSVSTLKIQRTERGDSAVYLCASSSTSGANVLTFGAGSRLTVL.

The rearrangement uses TRBV30 and TRBJ1-4; D remains ambiguous. Germline CDR1 reads GTSNPN; CDR2 reads SVGIG (reference sequence). Trimming left V 0 bases short and J 3 bases short, with 11 bases between. There are 15 residues in the CDR3. The CDR3 sequence is CAWSVAGPANEKLFF. The DNA of the CDR3 is TGTGCCTGGAGTGTGGCCGGGCCGGCTAATGAAAAACTGTTTTTT.

The chain recombines TRBV12-3 or TRBV12-4 with TRBJ1-5; 7 nucleotides match TRBD1. Trimming removed 4 bases from V and 7 bases from J; junction bases left unmatched: 10. The CDR3 has 15 amino acids. CDR3 amino acids: CASSSGDRDKQPQHF. CDR3 nucleotides: TGTGCCAGCAGTTCGGGAGACAGGGACAAGCAGCCCCAGCATTTT.

The count of this clonotype is one. The chain is built from TRBV20-1 and TRBJ2-1; D is undetermined. CDR3 size: 13 residues. CDR1 DFQATT and CDR2 SNEGSKA come from the germline V gene (reference sequence). V was clipped by 2 bases and J by 6 bases, with 11 bases between them. The CDR3 region is CSARWPTTNEQFF. CDR3 DNA sequence: TGCAGTGCTAGATGGCCCACCACCAATGAGCAGTTCTTC.

This chain links TRBV4-2 with TRBJ2-7; TRBD1 might be the D (7 bases). V lost 0 bases, J lost 2 bases, and 14 bases lay in between. CDR1 and CDR2 from the germline V gene are LGHNA and YNFKEQ. This CDR3 spans 16 amino acids. The CDR3 spells CASSQERAGGTYEQYF. CDR3 coding DNA: TGTGCCAGCAGCCAAGAGAGGGCAGGGGGGACCTACGAGCAGTACTTC.

The chain uses TRBV7-9 and TRBJ1-5; D not resolved. Germline-derived CDR1 and CDR2 are SEHNR and FQNEAQ (reference sequence). The CDR3 runs 14 residues. Between the trimmed V and J ends, which lost 3 bases and 1 base, there was a span of 7 bases. CDR3 bases: TGTGCCAGCAGCTTGGAAAAGAGCAATCAGCCCCAGCATTTT. Protein sequence: CASSLEKSNQPQHF.

This sequence joins TRBV6-4 and TRBJ2-7, with 9 bases identical to TRBD2. This CDR3 has 14 amino acids. Trimming cost V 4 bases and J 1 base; bases outside gene matches: 2. Germline V CDR1 and CDR2: MRHNA, SNTAGT. The DNA for the CDR3 is TGTGCCAGCAGTGCTAGCGGGATGTCCTACGAGCAGTACTTC. Protein: CASSASGMSYEQYF.

This clonotype was seen a single time. The chain has TRBV20-1 and TRBJ1-2; 9 positions match TRBD1. Germline assignment: CDR1 DFQATT and CDR2 SNEGSKA (reference sequence). The V and J ends lost 5 bases and 4 bases, in that order; junction bases with no gene match: 5. The CDR3 spans 13 residues. The CDR3 nucleotides read TGCAGTGCTCCACAGGGGGCAAGCTATGGCTACACCTTC. Amino acids: CSAPQGASYGYTF.

The rearrangement uses TRBV19 and TRBJ2-4; D might be TRBD1 or TRBD2, each matching 5 bases. Between the trimmed V and J ends, which lost 3 bases and 0 bases, there was a span of 9 bases. The CDR3 runs to 15 residues. Looked up from germline, CDR1 is LNHDA and CDR2 is SQIVND (reference sequence). The CDR3 bases are TGTGCCAGTAGTATCGGGACCGTAGCCAAAAACATTCAGTACTTC. Translated: CASSIGTVAKNIQYF.

The gene calls are TRBV6-4 and TRBJ2-7; D possibly corresponds to TRBD1 (6 bases). The CDR3 is made up of 17 amino acids. In germline, CDR1 is MRHNA, CDR2 SNTAGT. V dropped 10 bases and J dropped 0 bases, with 25 bases sitting between them. CDR3 amino acids: CATRCHRHKDSSYEQYF. CDR3 coding DNA: TGTGCCACTAGATGTCATCGCCACAAGGACAGCTCCTACGAGCAGTACTTC.

This sequence joins TRBV15 and TRBJ2-1; D uncertain. Germline loops: CDR1 LNHNV, CDR2 YYDKDF (reference sequence). Between the trimmed V and J ends, which lost 5 bases and 5 bases, there was a span of 16 bases. CDR3 length: 15 amino acids. CDR3 amino acids: CATSPPLRRDNEQFF. The DNA for the CDR3 is TGTGCCACCAGCCCCCCCCTGCGCAGAGACAATGAGCAGTTCTTC.